This T cell receptor (beta chain) is from a study of shared clonotypes between healthy human individuals. Researchers ran the assay at a deep level. As processed by the authors: ImmunoSEQ supplied junction-only sequences lacking quality scores, so filtering was different. Clones were read by immunoSEQ multiplex PCR, and TCRdb kept only the in-frame ones, dropping some. Clone size and V and J calls were adopted from that table, with D and trimming inferred from the DNA. The table records roughly 2.6 million clones, around 90% of them present only once. V shed 2 bases and J shed 4 bases, with 7 bases lying between them. The CDR3 length is 13 residues. CDR1 is KGHSH, CDR2 LQKENI, per germline.

Specimen: naive CD4+ T cells sorted from blood. The sample's subset: CD45RA+ positively selected. V usage is TRBV18 and J usage is TRBJ2-3; D unresolved. The receptor was isolated from a man aged 18 to 30 in good health. DNA for the CDR3: TGTGCCAGCTCACCAGGAGACCCAGATACGCAGTATTTT. Protein product: CASSPGDPDTQYF.